One and the same sample provided the 7 T cell receptor beta chains below, sequenced in a study of CXCR3-negative and CXCR3-positive naive CD8 T cells. cDNA libraries for TRB were generated by 5' RACE incorporating UMI labels. For each CDR3 protein, TCRdb gives one entry from its re-call of the 5' RACE reads, without DNA. The listing records over 35,000 distinct CDR3 sequences. Material: naive CXCR3- CD8+ T cells from blood. The subset denotes: CD45RO-CCR7+CD27+CD95- naive CD8+ T cells lacking CXCR3 (TNR3-). These receptors were obtained from a human donor in good health. Some clones in this sample may be carry-over from other donors' samples.

The chain has TRBV14 and TRBJ1-2; the D call from TCRdb, TRBD1, cannot be confirmed without DNA. The CDR3 is made up of 15 amino acids. The germline gives CDR1 SGHDN, CDR2 FVKESK. CDR3 amino acids: CASSQDPGQIYGYTF.

V and J are TRBV5-5 and TRBJ2-7; there is no DNA to check the TCRdb D call of TRBD1. This CDR3 contains 13 residues. Germline V gene lookup returns CDR1 SGHKS and CDR2 YYEKEE (reference sequence). CDR3 sequence reads: CASSSGQGYEQYF.

The chain carries TRBV29-1 and TRBJ2-7; TCRdb names TRBD1, which stays unverified in the absence of DNA. The CDR3 has 14 amino acids. Germline loops: CDR1 SQVTM, CDR2 ANQGSEA. The chain's CDR3 is CSVDPGTPGGEQYF.

The V and J genes are TRBV14 and TRBJ2-3; TCRdb names TRBD1, which stays unverified in the absence of DNA. The CDR3 loop spans 14 amino acids. The germline CDR1 and CDR2 sequences are SGHDN and FVKESK. This CDR3 is CASSQAPGADTQYF.

The chain carries TRBV5-1 and TRBJ2-5; checking the TCRdb D call of TRBD2 is not possible without DNA. The CDR3 has 15 residues. Germline V lookup: CDR1 SGHRS, CDR2 YFSETQ. CDR3: CASSSTSVTQETQYF.

The V gene is TRBV28, the J gene TRBJ2-3; TCRdb's D call of TRBD2 is untestable without DNA. From germline, CDR1 is MDHEN and CDR2 SYDVKM. The CDR3 has 16 amino acids. This CDR3 reads CASRRARALTGDTQYF.

The chain has TRBV9 and TRBJ1-1. From germline, CDR1 is SGDLS and CDR2 YYNGEE. The CDR3 is 12 residues long. This CDR3 is CASGSLHTEAFF.